The 16 T cell receptor beta chains listed next were all sequenced from one sample in a study of lymphopenia after photon versus proton radiotherapy. This table comes from immunoSEQ multiplex PCR, and its TCRdb copy is limited to in-frame clones, with some not included. There are tens of thousands of clones in the sample; 85% to 90% occur only once, and approximately 11% lies in the top ten. Sample: peripheral blood, taken from a patient treated with proton-based radiotherapy. These receptor sequences come from a man at least 80 years old with esophageal cancer.

This clone was picked up one time. The rearrangement links TRBV5-4 to TRBJ2-5; TRBD1 or TRBD2 may be the D gene (5 bases each). Germline CDR1 reads SGHNT; CDR2 reads YYREEE (reference sequence). This CDR3 is 15 amino acids long. The V end was cut by 2 bases, the J end by 2 bases, with 13 bases between. The CDR3 DNA reads TGTGCCAGCAGCTTCGAGGGTGGGGGTCAAGAGACCCAGTACTTC. This codes for CASSFEGGGQETQYF.

This clone was counted only a few times. The rearrangement uses TRBV7-9 and TRBJ2-7, with D unclear. Germline assignment: CDR1 SEHNR and CDR2 FQNEAQ (reference sequence). The CDR3 has 12 amino acids. The ends were cut back, 5 bases at V and 6 bases at J, with 11 bases in the middle. DNA for the CDR3: TGTGCCAGCAGCGCTTATGGGGTCGAGCAGTACTTC. Translation: CASSAYGVEQYF.

The rearrangement joins TRBV15 to TRBJ1-6; D ambiguous. V gave up 0 bases and J gave up 13 bases, with 16 bases separating them. Germline values: CDR1 LNHNV, CDR2 YYDKDF (reference sequence). This CDR3 region has 15 residues. Written as DNA, the CDR3 is TGTGCCACCAGCAGAGATCCCAACAGAAAGGCGCCCCTCCACTTT. Protein product: CATSRDPNRKAPLHF.

The J gene is TRBJ1-1, the V gene TRBV7-9; D may be TRBD1 (5 bases). The germline CDR1 and CDR2 sequences are SEHNR and FQNEAQ (reference sequence). The CDR3 totals 14 residues. V was cut by 3 bases and J by 3 bases, with 11 bases left in between. The CDR3 DNA reads as TGTGCCAGCAGCTTGCAGGGCTCTTACACTGAAGCTTTCTTT. It specifies CASSLQGSYTEAFF.

CDR3 in amino acids: CASSLSRTSTADEQFF. The CDR3 coding sequence is TGTGCCAGCAGTTTATCAAGGACTAGCACTGCGGATGAGCAGTTCTTC. The V and J genes are TRBV27 and TRBJ2-1; 8 bases align to TRBD2. The J segment lost 8 bases and the V segment lost 0 bases, leaving 9 bases of the junction unmatched. Germline V gives CDR1 MNHEY, CDR2 SMNVEV (reference sequence). The CDR3 covers 16 residues.

The V and J genes are TRBV19 and TRBJ1-1, with D unresolved. Germline-derived CDR1 and CDR2 are LNHDA and SQIVND (reference sequence). The CDR3 has 14 residues. The V gene lost 0 bases and the J gene lost 0 bases, with 5 bases spanning the gap. CDR3 sequence: CASSIDPMNTEAFF. The CDR3 DNA reads as TGTGCCAGTAGTATAGACCCAATGAACACTGAAGCTTTCTTT.

This chain links TRBV28 with TRBJ1-1, with a weak D call TRBD1 (6 bases). There are 13 residues in the CDR3. The germline CDR1 and CDR2 sequences are MDHEN and SYDVKM. V dropped 4 bases and J dropped 4 bases, with 10 bases sitting between them. The CDR3: CASSSPQGTEAFF. CDR3 sequence (DNA): TGTGCCAGCAGTTCTCCACAGGGCACTGAAGCTTTCTTT.

This clone was seen more than once but under ten times. The chain has TRBV1 and TRBJ2-5; no check of the table's D call, TRBD2, against the DNA was made. TRBV1 is assigned pseudogene status. CDR3 size: 14 residues. This chain's CDR3 is CTSNLLAGKETQYF. CDR3 DNA: TGCACCAGCAACCTTCTAGCGGGGAAAGAGACCCAGTACTTC.

The chain employs TRBV28 and TRBJ1-2; TRBD1 matches at 7 bases. The V gene's germline CDR1 is MDHEN and CDR2 SYDVKM. This CDR3 comprises 14 residues. After removal of 3 bases from V and 4 bases from J, the junction contained 5 bases not matched to a gene. CDR3 in amino acids: CASSFPGQSYGYTF. The CDR3 region has the DNA TGTGCCAGCAGTTTTCCGGGACAGTCCTATGGCTACACCTTC.

J is TRBJ1-1 and V is TRBV11-3; D might be TRBD1 (5 bases). CDR3 length equals 13 residues. Deletions cut 5 bases from V and 1 base from J, with 8 bases between. Germline CDR1 reads SGHNT; CDR2 reads YENEEA. CDR3 loop: CASSIGENTEAFF. The CDR3 DNA reads as TGTGCCAGCAGCATAGGGGAGAACACTGAAGCTTTCTTT.

V gene TRBV4-3 combines with J gene TRBJ2-1; no firm D call. Germline V gives CDR1 LGHNA, CDR2 YSLEER. The V end lost 4 bases, the J end lost 9 bases, and 16 bases lay between the germline ends. This CDR3 contains 14 residues. Written as DNA, the CDR3 is TGCGCCAGCAGCCCATTGGAGATGAGTTCTGAGCAGTTCTTC. Protein sequence: CASSPLEMSSEQFF.

Remarks on this clone: This same CDR3 is encoded by further DNA sequences in the sample. The DNA for the CDR3 is TGTGCCAGTAGTCGTGACAGGGACGGCCACGAGCAGTACTTC. It specifies CASSRDRDGHEQYF. J is TRBJ2-7 and V is TRBV19, with 7 bases identical to TRBD1. CDR3 size: 14 residues. The trim removed 5 bases at V and 5 bases at J, leaving 9 bases unmatched. Per the germline V gene, CDR1 is LNHDA and CDR2 is SQIVND (reference sequence).

The chain has TRBV18 and TRBJ1-4, with 10 bases fitting TRBD1. CDR1 is KGHSH and CDR2 is LQKENI in the germline V gene. J lost 8 bases, V lost 1 base, and 7 bases had no gene match. The CDR3 is 16 residues long. CDR3: CASSPLSGTGVEKLFF. CDR3 nucleotides: TGTGCCAGCTCACCACTTTCCGGGACAGGGGTAGAAAAACTGTTTTTT.

The chain employs TRBV6-1 and TRBJ2-7, with D tentatively TRBD2 (5 bases). Trimming shortened V by 0 bases and J by 3 bases, and 15 bases separated the two germline ends. Germline V gives CDR1 MNHNS, CDR2 SASEGT. This CDR3 spans 16 amino acids. CDR3 coding DNA: TGTGCCAGCAGTGAAGCGTATTGGCAGCGGTTCTACGAGCAGTACTTC. Translation: CASSEAYWQRFYEQYF.

The chain carries TRBV19 and TRBJ2-1; 11 nucleotides agree with TRBD1. The CDR3 has 15 residues. Germline V gene lookup returns CDR1 LNHDA and CDR2 SQIVND (reference sequence). J gave up 8 bases and V 6 bases, and 9 bases lay outside the gene matches. CDR3 bases: TGTGCCAGTAGCCACCCGGGACAGGGGGTTTATGAGCAGTTCTTC. This codes for CASSHPGQGVYEQFF.

The CDR3 protein is CATYPGTPDGTDTQYF. Written as DNA, the CDR3 is TGTGCCACCTACCCCGGGACTCCCGACGGCACAGATACGCAGTATTTT. The chain uses TRBV10-3 and TRBJ2-3; a weak D match, TRBD2 (6 bases). There are 16 residues in the CDR3. The germline V gene encodes CDR1 ENHRY and CDR2 SYGVKD. Trimming stripped 10 bases from V and 1 base from J, with 21 bases between.